The 10 T cell receptor beta chains below were found in one sample sequenced in a study of cytomegalovirus exposure and HLA in healthy donors. Both 60 Vbeta primers and 13 Jbeta primers went into the PCR. Libraries were prepared by immunoSEQ multiplex PCR; TCRdb keeps only in-frame clonotypes and omits some of them. The repertoire includes 120,000 to 150,000 clones, about 79% of them detected once, and 1.7% sits in the top ten. Sequencing input: PBMCs. These receptors were taken from a woman in her 30s in good health and CMV-seronegative.

The V gene is TRBV6-5, the J gene TRBJ1-4; 7 bases line up with TRBD1. Germline values: CDR1 MNHEY, CDR2 SVGAGI. The CDR3 has 16 residues. J lost 8 bases, V lost 3 bases, and 12 bases had no gene match. This CDR3 reads CASSYTPGQRREKLFF. The CDR3 coding sequence is TGTGCCAGCAGTTATACTCCGGGACAGCGTCGCGAAAAACTGTTTTTT.

This chain links TRBV6-1 with TRBJ1-2; weak D call: TRBD1 (6 bases). The V gene lost 6 bases and the J gene lost 5 bases, with 13 bases spanning the gap. The CDR3 is 13 amino acids. Germline CDR1 reads MNHNS; CDR2 reads SASEGT. In DNA form, the CDR3 reads TGTGCCAGCAGCCACAGGGAAGGGTATGGCTACACCTTC. It encodes CASSHREGYGYTF.

This clone was picked up one time. The chain combines TRBV5-5 with TRBJ2-3; possible D gene TRBD2, 5 bases. Trimming left V 2 bases short and J 5 bases short, with 12 bases between. This CDR3 has 14 residues. The germline V gene has CDR1 SGHKS and CDR2 YYEKEE (reference sequence). CDR3 DNA sequence: TGTGCCAGCAGCTTTGTCAGCGGCGAAGATACGCAGTATTTT. It translates to CASSFVSGEDTQYF.

The rearrangement joins TRBV7-9 to TRBJ2-1, with 11 nucleotides matching TRBD2. The germline gives CDR1 SEHNR, CDR2 FQNEAQ (reference sequence). The J segment lost 9 bases and the V segment lost 6 bases, leaving 10 bases of the junction unmatched. This CDR3 contains 15 residues. In DNA form, the CDR3 reads TGTGCCAGCAGTCCCCCCCTAGCGGGGGGCAGTGAGCAGTTCTTC. Protein: CASSPPLAGGSEQFF.

The V call is TRBV7-8, the J call TRBJ1-5; 10 bases align to TRBD1. The germline V gene has CDR1 SGHVS and CDR2 FQNEAQ. The CDR3 is 18 amino acids. V lost 1 base and J lost 3; bases outside the gene matches: 9. In DNA, the CDR3 is TGTGCCAGCAGCTTAGATTTTCGACAGGGGGCTATCAATCAGCCCCAGCATTTT. It codes for CASSLDFRQGAINQPQHF.

As concerns this clone: Other DNA variants within this sample encode the same CDR3. The V call is TRBV15, the J call TRBJ2-1; 11 positions agree with TRBD2. The CDR3 consists of 18 residues. Looked up from germline, CDR1 is LNHNV and CDR2 is YYDKDF (reference sequence). The V segment lost 0 bases and the J segment 2 bases; nucleotides outside the gene matches: 6. CDR3 amino acids: CATSRDRNSGGAYNEQFF. The DNA of the CDR3 is TGTGCCACCAGCAGAGATAGAAATAGCGGGGGGGCCTACAATGAGCAGTTCTTC.

The chain links TRBV25-1 to TRBJ2-2, with D possibly matching TRBD1 (6 bases). V shed 2 bases and J shed 3 bases, with 10 bases lying between them. The CDR3 runs 15 residues. Germline V gives CDR1 MGHDK, CDR2 SYGVNS. The CDR3 here is CASSEDRSDTGELFF. In nucleotides, the CDR3 is TGTGCCAGCAGTGAAGACAGGTCCGACACCGGGGAGCTGTTTTTT.

This clone has more than one count but fewer than ten. This chain connects TRBV7-2 to TRBJ1-6; 7 bases line up with TRBD1. The germline gives CDR1 SGHTA, CDR2 FQGNSA. J gave up 6 bases and V 1 base, and 6 bases lay outside the gene matches. This CDR3 has 16 amino acids. The CDR3 loop reads CASSLVGTDANSPLHF. DNA of the CDR3: TGTGCCAGCAGCTTAGTCGGGACAGACGCTAATTCACCCCTCCACTTT.

There are a few counts of this clone. V is TRBV9 and J is TRBJ1-1, with D possibly TRBD1 on 5 matching bases. The germline V and J ends were trimmed by 0 bases and 11 bases, with 17 bases remaining between them. Germline V lookup: CDR1 SGDLS, CDR2 YYNGEE. This CDR3 spans 14 amino acids. In nucleotides, the CDR3 is TGTGCCAGCAGCGTAGGTCTGCAGGGTCTTAGTGCTTTCTTT. Amino acids: CASSVGLQGLSAFF.

The table lists this clone with a few counts. For the CDR3, the DNA is TGTGCCAGTAGTATCCGGACAGGGTCGGACGAGCAGTACTTC. Protein sequence: CASSIRTGSDEQYF. The chain employs TRBV19 and TRBJ2-7; 8 bases are a match to TRBD1. The CDR3 has 14 amino acids. The junction had 6 bases not matched to a gene; V was cut back by 3 bases and J by 5 bases. The germline CDR1 and CDR2 sequences are LNHDA and SQIVND (reference sequence).